These 29 T cell receptor beta chains were all obtained from the same sample, sequenced in a study of T cells in Graves' hyperthyroidism and ophthalmopathy. The source material, RNA transcripts, was used to amplify TCR beta CDR3 regions. The TCR CDR3 first-round RT-PCR relied on the HTBI primer set. Each CDR3 protein is one row after TCRdb ran MiXCR on the multiplex PCR reads. Altogether 550,000 to 600,000 distinct CDR3 sequences are present, roughly 50% being singletons, with the ten largest covering 15% to 20%. The sequencing sample was made of peripheral blood or thyroid tissue (not recorded which). The receptor set was obtained from an adult woman with Graves' disease, either hyperthyroidism or ophthalmopathy (not recorded which).

J is TRBJ2-6 and V is TRBV6-6; 12 nucleotides align to TRBD1. CDR3 length: 17 residues. Germline assignment: CDR1 MNHNY and CDR2 SVGAGI (reference sequence). V was clipped by 2 bases and J by 5 bases; unmatched bases: 4. CDR3 nucleotide sequence: TGTGCCAGCAGTTACCGGGACAGGGGGCGGTGGGCCAACGTCCTGACTTTC. This translates into CASSYRDRGRWANVLTF.

This clonotype has a count of ten or more. The chain links TRBV20-1 to TRBJ1-1, with D maybe TRBD1 (5 bases). Trimming left V 8 bases short and J 3 bases short, with 19 bases between. The CDR3 consists of 14 residues. Germline-derived CDR1 and CDR2 are DFQATT and SNEGSKA (reference sequence). The CDR3 here is CSPSLWGAYTEAFF. CDR3 nucleotides: TGCAGTCCTTCCCTTTGGGGCGCGTACACTGAAGCTTTCTTT.

The V gene is TRBV24-1, the J gene TRBJ1-1; D call uncertain. With 7 bases removed from V and 1 base from J, the gap between germline ends came to 12 bases. The germline CDR1 and CDR2 sequences are KGHDR and SFDVKD. The CDR3 runs to 14 residues. The DNA of the CDR3 is TGTGCCACCAGCGGACCCCTGAGGAACACTGAAGCTTTCTTT. This gives the protein CATSGPLRNTEAFF.

This chain uses TRBV15 with TRBJ2-5, with 9 bases identical to TRBD1. J lost 6 bases, V lost 5 bases, and 7 bases had no gene match. The germline V gene has CDR1 LNHNV and CDR2 YYDKDF (reference sequence). The CDR3 is 14 residues long. Here the CDR3 reads CATSVQGAQKTQYF. Written as DNA, the CDR3 is TGTGCCACCAGCGTACAGGGGGCGCAAAAGACCCAGTACTTC.

This chain links TRBV7-9 with TRBJ2-5, with 8 bases lining up with TRBD1. Germline trimming cut 4 bases from V and 10 bases from J; bases unmatched to any gene: 8. There are 13 residues in the CDR3. Germline CDR1 reads SEHNR; CDR2 reads FQNEAQ (reference sequence). The DNA of the CDR3 is TGTGCCAGCAGCTCAAGCGGACAGGGCAACCAGTACTTC. It codes for CASSSSGQGNQYF.

This clonotype showed up many times. V and J are TRBV2 and TRBJ2-7; 9 nucleotides align to TRBD2. There are 15 residues in the CDR3. From germline, CDR1 is SNHLY and CDR2 FYNNEI. V shed 4 bases, J shed 7 bases, and the junction held 11 bases outside the gene matches. This CDR3 is CASSVRGRAEGEQYF. DNA of the CDR3: TGTGCCAGCAGTGTCCGCGGGAGGGCCGAGGGGGAGCAGTACTTC.

This clonotype was counted at least ten times. This chain connects TRBV11-2 to TRBJ2-5; D perhaps matches TRBD2 (5 bases). Germline CDR1 reads SGHAT; CDR2 reads FQNNGV. There are 15 residues in the CDR3. Trimming took off 3 bases at V and 1 base at J, with 12 bases between the two ends. CDR3 residues: CASSFEGLAQETQYF. The DNA of the CDR3 is TGTGCCAGCAGCTTCGAGGGATTAGCCCAAGAGACCCAGTACTTC.

Concerning this clonotype itself: The junction departs from the called germline gene at one end, perhaps through a read error. This chain links TRBV25-1 with TRBJ2-7; 7 bases are a match to TRBD2. The CDR3 is 11 amino acids. Germline-derived CDR1 and CDR2 are MGHDK and SYGVNS. Here the CDR3 reads CARSAGAEQYF. CDR3 bases: TGTGCCAGAAGTGCGGGAGCAGAGCAGTACTTC.

Many counts were recorded for this clonotype. The V gene is TRBV9, the J gene TRBJ1-6; D is perhaps TRBD1 (5 bases). The V gene's germline CDR1 is SGDLS and CDR2 YYNGEE. With 4 bases removed from V and 9 bases from J, the gap between germline ends came to 14 bases. This CDR3 comprises 14 residues. The CDR3 region has the DNA TGTGCCAGCAGCCGGGGGGGTTTCAGTTCACCCCTCCACTTT. Residues: CASSRGGFSSPLHF.

This clonotype was observed many times. The CDR3 here is CASSVGDRAGELFF. As DNA, the CDR3 is TGTGCCAGCAGCGTAGGAGACAGGGCCGGGGAGCTGTTTTTT. The rearrangement links TRBV9 to TRBJ2-2; TRBD1 aligns across 7 bases. Per germline, CDR1 SGDLS and CDR2 YYNGEE. The ends lost 0 bases at V and 6 bases at J; junction bases unmatched: 2. The length of the CDR3 is 14 residues.

As DNA, the CDR3 is TGTGCCAGCAGAGTGGGCGGAGGCGAGCAGCCCCAGCATTTT. This translates into CASRVGGGEQPQHF. J is TRBJ1-5 and V is TRBV2, with D uncertain. Germline V gene sequence: CDR1 SNHLY, CDR2 FYNNEI. The V end lost 6 bases, the J end lost 7 bases, and 16 bases lay between the germline ends. This CDR3 spans 14 amino acids.

Many counts were recorded for this clonotype. The CDR3 region is CASKRLTGGTEAFF. CDR3 DNA: TGTGCCAGCAAACGACTCACAGGGGGCACTGAAGCTTTCTTT. The chain employs TRBV12-3 or TRBV12-4 and TRBJ1-1; 8 bases line up with TRBD1. This CDR3 is built from 14 residues. Germline trimming cut 7 bases from V and 4 bases from J; bases unmatched to any gene: 8.

The table lists this clonotype with many counts. The chain is built from TRBV29-1 and TRBJ1-1; TRBD1 might be the D (5 bases). The CDR3 consists of 13 residues. Germline V lookup: CDR1 SQVTM, CDR2 ANQGSEA. With 8 bases removed from V and 2 bases from J, the gap between germline ends came to 15 bases. The CDR3 is CSTRRTPNTEAFF. CDR3 sequence (DNA): TGCAGCACCCGCAGGACACCTAACACTGAAGCTTTCTTT. The full variable domain, with the rest looked up from reference TRBV29-1 and TRBJ1-1, is SAVISQKPSRDICQRGTSLTIQCQVDSQVTMMFWYRQQPGQSLTLIATANQGSEATYESGFVIDKFPISRPNLTFSTLTVSNMSPEDSSIYLCSTRRTPNTEAFFGQGTRLTVV.

This clonotype was counted between two and nine times. V gene TRBV15 combines with J gene TRBJ2-7; D gene unclear. V lost 1 base to trimming and J lost 3 bases, with 10 bases between them. Germline V gene lookup returns CDR1 LNHNV and CDR2 YYDKDF (reference sequence). The length of the CDR3 is 14 residues. The CDR3 coding sequence is TGTGCCACCAGCAGAGCCTTAGCTGACTACGAGCAGTACTTC. It codes for CATSRALADYEQYF. The whole variable domain, remainder taken from reference TRBV15 and TRBJ2-7, is DAMVIQNPRYQVTQFGKPVTLSCSQTLNHNVMYWYQQKSSQAPKLLFHYYDKDFNNEADTPDNFQSRRPNTSFCFLDIRSPGLGDTAMYLCATSRALADYEQYFGPGTRLTVT.

This clonotype was detected ten times or more. This chain joins TRBV28 and TRBJ1-5; 10 positions agree with TRBD1. This CDR3 has 14 amino acids. The V gene's germline CDR1 is MDHEN and CDR2 SYDVKM. J lost 7 bases, V lost 6 bases, and 6 bases had no gene match. The CDR3 loop is CASSPRTGGQPQHF. CDR3 nucleotides: TGTGCCAGCAGCCCCCGGACAGGGGGGCAGCCCCAGCATTTT.

The table lists this clonotype with a few counts. This may arise from a read error, as a much more abundant clone is one base away. The chain employs TRBV7-2 and TRBJ2-5; TRBD1 matches 7 bases. From germline, CDR1 is SGHTA and CDR2 FQGNSA. The ends lost 1 base at V and 1 base at J; junction bases unmatched: 6. This CDR3 region has 16 residues. The CDR3 DNA is TGTGCCAGCAGCTTAGGAACAGGGGTAGCCCAAGAGACCCAGTACTTC. It specifies CASSLGTGVAQETQYF.

This CDR3 is CSVVRWFYEQYF. The CDR3 DNA sequence: TGCAGCGTCGTACGGTGGTTCTACGAGCAGTACTTC. The chain recombines TRBV29-1 with TRBJ2-7; no reliable D call. This CDR3 is 12 amino acids long. The germline V gene has CDR1 SQVTM and CDR2 ANQGSEA. V lost 6 bases and J lost 3, with 12 bases in between.

This chain links TRBV10-3 with TRBJ1-2, with D tentatively TRBD1 (6 bases). From germline, CDR1 is ENHRY and CDR2 SYGVKD. V was clipped by 2 bases and J by 4 bases, with 8 bases between them. The CDR3 totals 13 residues. The CDR3 sequence: CAISEDRLYGYTF. The CDR3 bases are TGTGCCATCAGTGAGGACAGGCTCTATGGCTACACCTTC.

This chain joins TRBV20-1 and TRBJ2-7, with D perhaps TRBD2 (6 bases). The germline V gene has CDR1 DFQATT and CDR2 SNEGSKA (reference sequence). The CDR3 is 11 amino acids. CDR3 in amino acids: CSRSGRYEQYF. CDR3 nucleotides: TGCAGCCGTAGCGGCAGGTACGAGCAGTACTTC.

This clonotype was detected many times. The rearrangement uses TRBV6-5 and TRBJ2-7, with D hard to call. There are 14 residues in the CDR3. The germline CDR1 and CDR2 sequences are MNHEY and SVGAGI. V dropped 2 bases and J dropped 0 bases, with 8 bases sitting between them. The CDR3 sequence: CASSYSEYSYEQYF. The DNA for the CDR3 is TGTGCCAGCAGTTACAGCGAATACTCCTACGAGCAGTACTTC.

This chain connects TRBV10-2 to TRBJ2-5; 9 nucleotides line up with TRBD1. The V and J ends lost 8 bases and 9 bases, in that order; junction bases with no gene match: 10. CDR3 length: 13 amino acids. Germline CDR1 WSHSY, CDR2 SAAADI. CDR3 nucleotides: TGCGCCAGCGGACAGGGGAAGAATCAGCCCCAGTACTTC. Amino acids: CASGQGKNQPQYF.

The gene calls are TRBV20-1 and TRBJ1-4, with D unclear. Germline-derived CDR1 and CDR2 are DFQATT and SNEGSKA (reference sequence). V dropped 0 bases and J dropped 5 bases, with 7 bases sitting between them. This CDR3 region has 13 residues. In DNA, the CDR3 is TGCAGTGCTAGAGATGGCGGAAATGAAAAACTGTTTTTT. Translated, it gives CSARDGGNEKLFF.

The sample holds many counts of this clonotype. The V gene is TRBV6-1, the J gene TRBJ1-2, with D tentatively TRBD1 (5 bases). V lost 4 bases to trimming and J lost 6 bases, with 9 bases between them. Looked up from germline, CDR1 is MNHNS and CDR2 is SASEGT. This CDR3 has 12 residues. The CDR3 spells CASSGDGDGYTF. CDR3 coding DNA: TGTGCCAGCAGTGGGGACGGGGATGGCTACACCTTC.

This clonotype was seen a handful of times. This chain uses TRBV10-3 with TRBJ1-1; the D is unclear. This CDR3 has 15 amino acids. CDR1 and CDR2 (germline): ENHRY, SYGVKD. Trimming removed 7 bases from V and 3 bases from J, with 18 bases in between. CDR3 loop: CAITHGLRRDTEAFF. The CDR3 DNA follows: TGTGCCATCACCCACGGACTCCGAAGGGACACTGAAGCTTTCTTT.

This clonotype showed up many times. The rearrangement joins TRBV9 to TRBJ2-2; unclear D gene. The CDR3 is 13 residues long. CDR1 and CDR2 (germline): SGDLS, YYNGEE. The V gene lost 3 bases and the J gene lost 7 bases, with 10 bases spanning the gap. Here the CDR3 DNA reads TGTGCCAGCAGCGGGCTAAGAGTCGGGGAGCTGTTTTTT. This gives the protein CASSGLRVGELFF.

The rearrangement uses TRBV7-3 and TRBJ2-1; D is unclear. Germline CDR1 reads SGHTA; CDR2 reads FQGTGA. This CDR3 has 16 residues. Between the trimmed V and J ends, which lost 5 bases and 2 bases, there was a span of 16 bases. The CDR3 nucleotides are TGTGCCAGCAGCCCAGCCTCGGGCGGCGCCTACAATGAGCAGTTCTTC. Its translation is CASSPASGGAYNEQFF. The variable domain in full, with the rest retrieved from reference TRBV7-3 and TRBJ2-1, is GAGVSQTPSNKVTEKGKYVELRCDPISGHTALYWYRQSLGQGPEFLIYFQGTGAADDSGLPNDRFFAVRPEGSVSTLKIQRTERGDSAVYLCASSPASGGAYNEQFFGPGTRLTVL.

The chain joins TRBV9 to TRBJ1-4, with D perhaps TRBD1 (5 bases). V lost 0 bases to trimming and J lost 5 bases, with 11 bases between them. This CDR3 contains 15 residues. CDR1 and CDR2 from the germline V gene are SGDLS and YYNGEE. DNA of the CDR3: TGTGCCAGCAGCGTAGATGGGACGCTCAATGAAAAACTGTTTTTT. It yields the protein CASSVDGTLNEKLFF. The full variable domain, with the rest looked up from reference TRBV9 and TRBJ1-4, is DSGVTQTPKHLITATGQRVTLRCSPRSGDLSVYWYQQSLDQGLQFLIQYYNGEERAKGNILERFSAQQFPDLHSELNLSSLELGDSALYFCASSVDGTLNEKLFFGSGTQLSVL.

This clonotype was seen just once. This chain links TRBV24-1 with TRBJ2-7, with 10 positions matching TRBD1. Looked up from germline, CDR1 is KGHDR and CDR2 is SFDVKD. The CDR3 spans 13 residues. Trimming took 3 bases from V and 5 from J; bases not matched to a gene: 0. For the CDR3, the DNA is TGTGCCACCAGTGATGGGACAGGGGACGAGCAGTACTTC. This gives the protein CATSDGTGDEQYF.

V gene TRBV18 combines with J gene TRBJ1-5, with 7 bases aligning to TRBD1. Trimming at V came to 6 bases and at J to 5 bases, leaving 10 bases not matched to a gene. CDR3 length: 15 amino acids. The germline V gene encodes CDR1 KGHSH and CDR2 LQKENI. CDR3 loop: CASSATGKGDQPQHF. CDR3 bases: TGTGCCAGCTCCGCGACAGGGAAAGGCGATCAGCCCCAGCATTTT.